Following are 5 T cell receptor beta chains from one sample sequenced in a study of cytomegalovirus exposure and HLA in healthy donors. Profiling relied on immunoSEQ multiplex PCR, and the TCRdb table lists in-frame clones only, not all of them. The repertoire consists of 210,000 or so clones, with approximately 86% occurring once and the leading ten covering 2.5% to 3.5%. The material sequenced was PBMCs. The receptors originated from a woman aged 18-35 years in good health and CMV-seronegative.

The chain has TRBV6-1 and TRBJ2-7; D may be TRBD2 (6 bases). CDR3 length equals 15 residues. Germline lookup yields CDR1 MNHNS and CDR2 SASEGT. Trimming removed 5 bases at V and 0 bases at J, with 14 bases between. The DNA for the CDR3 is TGTGCCAGCAGTCGAGCGGGCGCCGTCTCCTACGAGCAGTACTTC. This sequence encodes CASSRAGAVSYEQYF.

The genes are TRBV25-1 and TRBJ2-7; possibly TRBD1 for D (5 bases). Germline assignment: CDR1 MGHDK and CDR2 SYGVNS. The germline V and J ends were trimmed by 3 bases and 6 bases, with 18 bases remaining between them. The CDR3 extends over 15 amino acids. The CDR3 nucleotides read TGTGCCAGCAGTGAGACGGCGTCGTCAAGGGGCGAGCAGTACTTC. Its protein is CASSETASSRGEQYF.

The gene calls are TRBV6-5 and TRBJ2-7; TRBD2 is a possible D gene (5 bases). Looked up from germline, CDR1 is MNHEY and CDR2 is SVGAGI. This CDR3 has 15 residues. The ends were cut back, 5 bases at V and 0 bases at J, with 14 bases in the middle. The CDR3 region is CASSRRLGSSYEQYF. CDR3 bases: TGTGCCAGCAGTCGGCGTTTGGGGAGCTCCTACGAGCAGTACTTC.

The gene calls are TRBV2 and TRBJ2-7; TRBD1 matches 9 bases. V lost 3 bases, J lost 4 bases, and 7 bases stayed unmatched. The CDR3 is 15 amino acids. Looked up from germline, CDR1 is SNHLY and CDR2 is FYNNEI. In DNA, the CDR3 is TGTGCCAGCAGTGATGTCACAGGGGGCTTGTACGAGCAGTACTTC. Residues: CASSDVTGGLYEQYF.

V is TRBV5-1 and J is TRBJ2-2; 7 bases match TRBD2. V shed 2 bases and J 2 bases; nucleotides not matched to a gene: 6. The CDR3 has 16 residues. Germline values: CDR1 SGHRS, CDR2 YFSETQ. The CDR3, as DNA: TGCGCCAGCAGCTTCTCCTTAGCGGGTAACACCGGGGAGCTGTTTTTT. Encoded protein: CASSFSLAGNTGELFF.